This T cell receptor beta chain derives from a study of T cells in Graves' hyperthyroidism and ophthalmopathy. Study in general: Peripheral blood specimens were obtained at initial diagnosis, prior to any treatment. The study's findings and limits: Ophthalmopathy cases were set apart from stable hyperthyroidism by a 13 V-J model. The model identified upcoming ophthalmopathy a median approximately 6.4 months ahead of onset.

Ten or more counts support this clonotype. Its specificity is unknown. The V end lost 1 base, the J end lost 1 base, and 14 bases lay between the germline ends. The CDR3 totals 16 residues. CDR1 is SNHLY, CDR2 FYNNEI, per germline. Amplification of TCR beta CDR3 regions was performed using RNA transcripts as template. Using the HTBI primer set, a first-round RT-PCR was run on the TCR CDR3. MiXCR, run by TCRdb on the multiplex PCR reads, gives a single entry per CDR3 protein. Among more than 300,000 distinct CDR3 sequences, roughly 15% were seen once, and the ten largest hold approximately 30%. First hyperthyroidism diagnosis is when the blood sample was obtained, before any ophthalmopathy symptoms.

The V call is TRBV2, the J call TRBJ2-7; D is unclear. The specimen sequenced was blood. This TCR was recovered from a woman aged 30 to 39 with Graves' hyperthyroidism that later progressed to Graves' ophthalmopathy. The CDR3 protein is CASSEEVGIGSYEQYF. The CDR3 bases are TGTGCCAGCAGTGAAGAGGTAGGGATAGGGTCCTACGAGCAGTACTTC.